Listed below are T cell receptor beta chains from one sample, sequenced in a study of Ad26.COV2.S vaccination and SARS-CoV-2 variants. Only in-frame clones appear in the TCRdb table, and some are missing; sequencing was by immunoSEQ multiplex PCR. The sample lists over 400,000 clones; about 90% were seen once. The specimen was peripheral blood, collected in a trial of Ad26.COV2.S vaccine versus placebo. The receptors here all came from a person between 18 and 60 years old who received the Ad26.COV2.S COVID-19 vaccine or a placebo. Both conserved end residues are trimmed from each CDR3. Some rows mark clone size as missing; the rest say once, few, many or name a class of expanded clone.

TRBJ1-4 | TRBV9 | . | ASSRATGGATNEKLF
TRBJ2-1 | TRBV28 | . | ASSLGLGEQF
TRBJ1-2 | TRBV6-6 | . | ASSPGTYGYT
TRBJ1-3 | TRBV13 | once | ASSGQGTGNTIY
TRBJ2-1 | TRBV20-1 | . | SASLWGSGDEQF
TRBJ2-3 | TRBV27 | . | ASSLPGATDTQY
TRBJ2-3 | TRBV19 | . | ASSLRIVYTDTQY
TRBJ2-3 | TRBV5-1 | . | ASSTMTGTEGTDTQY
TRBJ2-7 | TRBV27 | . | ASRRIGGYEQY
TRBJ2-3 | TRBV5-1 | . | ASSLAPGADTQY
TRBJ2-7 | TRBV7-3 | . | ASSLLPTSGPSYEQY
TRBJ2-7 | TRBV7-8 | . | ASSRPLTGVSYEQY
TRBJ2-3 | TRBV28 | . | ASSLRQGAASGGRRSRAAQY
TRBJ1-1 | TRBV5-6 | . | ASSTGHRNTEAF
TRBJ1-1 | TRBV4-1 | . | ASSQAQRNTEAF
TRBJ2-7 | TRBV5-1 | . | ASSTQGFSYEQY
TRBJ1-1 | TRBV23-1 | . | ASSHTPGANRGAEAF
TRBJ1-6 | TRBV21-1 | . | ASKWTGLQNSPLH
TRBJ2-7 | TRBV10-3 | . | AINDPGQGNSYEQY
TRBJ2-5 | TRBV5-5 | . | ASSLVGTMGYQETQY
TRBJ2-7 | TRBV2 | . | ASSERQGGDYEQY
TRBJ1-5 | TRBV18 | . | ASSPGNKDQPQH
TRBJ2-2 | TRBV7-2 | once | ASSLVRSRGELF
TRBJ1-6 | TRBV10-3 | . | AISVSGFENSPLH
TRBJ2-3 | TRBV6-2/TRBV6-3 | . | ASSRTGVGGTQY
TRBJ2-7 | TRBV2 | . | ASNRLAGGYEQY
TRBJ2-7 | TRBV27 | . | ASSPTSSGYEQY
TRBJ2-1 | TRBV30 | . | AWSHRVGPYEQF
TRBJ2-2 | TRBV7-9 | . | ASSLTANTGELF
TRBJ2-7 | TRBV7-9 | . | ASSPGVGDLLGEQY
TRBJ2-7 | TRBV27 | once | ASSPGVGYEQY
TRBJ2-3 | TRBV7-8 | . | ASSAGQKQTQY
TRBJ2-7 | TRBV4-3 | . | ASSQEAGGVYEQY
TRBJ1-4 | TRBV7-2 | . | ASSLGQGDTNEKLF
TRBJ2-1 | TRBV6-5 | . | ASSYMAGGERNEQF
TRBJ2-1 | TRBV29-1 | . | SVGASGMTEQF
TRBJ2-1 | TRBV11-2 | . | ASTVGLSFEQF
TRBJ2-7 | TRBV11-3 | . | ASSLGNYGEQY
TRBJ2-1 | TRBV5-1 | . | ASSLEESEQF
TRBJ1-4 | TRBV24-1 | . | ATSDPTTGGEKLF
TRBJ1-1 | TRBV9 | . | ASSPWGQGNTEAF
TRBJ2-1 | TRBV6-4 | . | ASSGARGSNEQF
TRBJ1-1 | TRBV11-2 | . | ASSLLSTEAF
TRBJ2-2 | TRBV19 | . | ASKGGGELF
TRBJ2-1 | TRBV9 | . | ASSVRGSDEQF
TRBJ2-5 | TRBV29-1 | . | SVEQETQY
TRBJ2-7 | TRBV6-6 | . | ASSQTSSYEQY
TRBJ1-6 | TRBV5-1 | . | ASSSGGYNSPLH
TRBJ2-2 | TRBV5-1 | few | ASSPKNTGELF
TRBJ2-7 | TRBV28 | . | ASSLPRDNIYEQY
TRBJ2-7 | TRBV5-8 | . | ASSLAPSGSSYEQY